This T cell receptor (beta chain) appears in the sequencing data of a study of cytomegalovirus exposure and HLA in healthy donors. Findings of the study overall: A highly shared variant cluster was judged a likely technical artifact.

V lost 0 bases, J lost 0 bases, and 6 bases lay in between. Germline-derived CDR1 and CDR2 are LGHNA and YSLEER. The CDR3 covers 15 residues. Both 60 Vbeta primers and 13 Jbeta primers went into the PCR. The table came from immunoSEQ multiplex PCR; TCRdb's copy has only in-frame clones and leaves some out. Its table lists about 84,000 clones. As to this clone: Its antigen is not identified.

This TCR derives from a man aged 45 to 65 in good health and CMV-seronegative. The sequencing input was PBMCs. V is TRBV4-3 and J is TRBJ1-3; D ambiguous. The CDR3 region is CASSQDQYSGNTIYF. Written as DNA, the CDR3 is TGCGCCAGCAGCCAAGACCAGTACTCTGGAAACACCATATATTTT.